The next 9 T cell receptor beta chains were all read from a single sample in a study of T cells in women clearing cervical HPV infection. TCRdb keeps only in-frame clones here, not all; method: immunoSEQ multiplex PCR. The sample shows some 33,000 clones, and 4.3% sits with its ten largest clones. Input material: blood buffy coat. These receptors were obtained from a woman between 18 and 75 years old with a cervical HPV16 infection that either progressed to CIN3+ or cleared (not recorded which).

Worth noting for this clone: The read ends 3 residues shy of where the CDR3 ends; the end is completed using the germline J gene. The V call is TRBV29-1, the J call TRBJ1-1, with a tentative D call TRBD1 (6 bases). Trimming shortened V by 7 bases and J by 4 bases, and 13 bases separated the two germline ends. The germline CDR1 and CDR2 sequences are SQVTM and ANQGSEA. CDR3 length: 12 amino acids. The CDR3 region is CSGHLRGTEAFF. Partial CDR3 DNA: TGCAGCGGACACCTCAGGGGCACTGAA. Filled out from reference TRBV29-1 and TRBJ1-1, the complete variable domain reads SAVISQKPSRDICQRGTSLTIQCQVDSQVTMMFWYRQQPGQSLTLIATANQGSEATYESGFVIDKFPISRPNLTFSTLTVSNMSPEDSSIYLCSGHLRGTEAFFGQGTRLTVV.

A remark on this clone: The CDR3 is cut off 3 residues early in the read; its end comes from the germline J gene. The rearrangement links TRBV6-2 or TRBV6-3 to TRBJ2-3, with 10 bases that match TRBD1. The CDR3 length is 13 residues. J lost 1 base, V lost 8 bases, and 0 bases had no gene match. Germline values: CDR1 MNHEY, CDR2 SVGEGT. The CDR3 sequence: CASGTGGTDTQYF. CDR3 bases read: TGTGCCAGCGGGACAGGGGGCACAGATACG.

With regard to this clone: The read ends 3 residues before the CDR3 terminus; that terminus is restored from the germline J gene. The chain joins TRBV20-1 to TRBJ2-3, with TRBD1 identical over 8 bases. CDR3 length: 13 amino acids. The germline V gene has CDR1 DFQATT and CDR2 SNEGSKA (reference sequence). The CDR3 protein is CSAHPGGNQPQYF. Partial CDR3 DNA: TGCAGTGCCCACCCAGGGGGCAATCAGCCG.

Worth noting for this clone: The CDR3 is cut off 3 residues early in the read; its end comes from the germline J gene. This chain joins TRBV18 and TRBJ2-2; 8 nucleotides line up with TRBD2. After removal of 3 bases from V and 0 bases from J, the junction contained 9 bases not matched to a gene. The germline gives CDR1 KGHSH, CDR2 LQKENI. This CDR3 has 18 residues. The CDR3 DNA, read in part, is TGTGCCAGCTCACCGACCGGGGGGGGAAGGTCGAACACCGGGGAG. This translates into CASSPTGGGRSNTGE. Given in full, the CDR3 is CASSPTGGGRSNTGELFF. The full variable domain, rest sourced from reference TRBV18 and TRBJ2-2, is NAGVMQNPRHLVRRRGQEARLRCSPMKGHSHVYWYRQLPEEGLKFMVYLQKENIIDESGMPKERFSAEFPKEGPSILRIQQVVRGDSAAYFCASSPTGGGRSNTGELFFGEGSRLTVL.

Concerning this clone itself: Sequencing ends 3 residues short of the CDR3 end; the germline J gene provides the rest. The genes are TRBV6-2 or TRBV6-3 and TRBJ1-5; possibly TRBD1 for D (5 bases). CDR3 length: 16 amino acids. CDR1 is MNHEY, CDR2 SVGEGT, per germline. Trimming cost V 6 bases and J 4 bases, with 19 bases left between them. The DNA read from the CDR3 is TGTGCCAGCAGCCAACAGGAAGTAGGCATTAATCAGCCC. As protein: CASSQQEVGINQP. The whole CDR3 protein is CASSQQEVGINQPQHF.

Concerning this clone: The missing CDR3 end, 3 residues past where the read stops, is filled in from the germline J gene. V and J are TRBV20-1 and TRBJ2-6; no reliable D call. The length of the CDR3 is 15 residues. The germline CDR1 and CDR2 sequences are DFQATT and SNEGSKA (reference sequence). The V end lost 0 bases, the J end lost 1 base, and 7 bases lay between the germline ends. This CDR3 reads CSARDIGSGANVLTF. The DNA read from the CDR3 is TGCAGTGCTAGAGATATAGGGTCTGGGGCCAACGTC.

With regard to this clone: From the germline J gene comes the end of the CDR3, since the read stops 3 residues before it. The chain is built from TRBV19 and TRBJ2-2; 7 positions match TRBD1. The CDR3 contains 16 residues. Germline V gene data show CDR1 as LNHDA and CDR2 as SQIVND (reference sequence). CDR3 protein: CASSAERQGGNSPLFF. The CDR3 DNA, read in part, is TGTGCCAGTAGTGCAGAGAGACAGGGCGGTAATTCACCG.

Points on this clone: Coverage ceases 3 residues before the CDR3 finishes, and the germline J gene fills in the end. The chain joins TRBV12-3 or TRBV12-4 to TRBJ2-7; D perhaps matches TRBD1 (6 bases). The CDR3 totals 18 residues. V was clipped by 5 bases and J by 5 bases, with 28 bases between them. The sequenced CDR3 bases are TGTGCCAGCAGTCCCCACCGGGCCGGGACAAGCTTTTTACACGAG. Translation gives CASSPHRAGTSFLHE. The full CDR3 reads CASSPHRAGTSFLHEQYF.

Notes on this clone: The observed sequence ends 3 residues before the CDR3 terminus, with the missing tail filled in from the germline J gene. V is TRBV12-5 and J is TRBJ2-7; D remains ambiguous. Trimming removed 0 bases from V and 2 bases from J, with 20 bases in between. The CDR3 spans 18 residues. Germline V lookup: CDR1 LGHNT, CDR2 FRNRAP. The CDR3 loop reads CASGLVLGRPEKTYEQYF. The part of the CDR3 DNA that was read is TGTGCTAGTGGTTTGGTTCTGGGCAGACCAGAGAAAACCTACGAG.